These 11 T cell receptor beta chains originate from one sample sequenced in a study of blood T cell repertoires in COVID-19. Method: immunoSEQ multiplex PCR; TCRdb's copy keeps in-frame clones and lacks some. The top ten clones hold about a quarter of a sample with approximately 30,000 clones, 85% to 90% of them seen once. The specimen was peripheral blood. These TCRs come from a human donor in a cohort sampled during active COVID-19.

A few counts support this clone. The rearrangement uses TRBV24-1 and TRBJ1-5; D remains unclear. V was cut by 9 bases and J by 0 bases, with 8 bases left in between. The CDR3 runs 13 residues. Per the germline V gene, CDR1 is KGHDR and CDR2 is SFDVKD. Here the CDR3 DNA reads TGTGCCACCCCCCAGAATAGCAATCAGCCCCAGCATTTT. This codes for CATPQNSNQPQHF.

The CDR3 nucleotides are TGTGCCAGCAGCTCTCGGACAGGGACATACTCTGGAAACACCATATATTTT. Translated: CASSSRTGTYSGNTIYF. This chain links TRBV5-5 with TRBJ1-3; TRBD1 agrees at 8 bases. Germline loops: CDR1 SGHKS, CDR2 YYEKEE (reference sequence). The CDR3 extends over 17 amino acids. Trimming removed 3 bases from V and 0 bases from J; junction bases left unmatched: 8.

V gene TRBV5-1 combines with J gene TRBJ2-2; D is possibly TRBD2 (6 bases). From germline, CDR1 is SGHRS and CDR2 YFSETQ. This CDR3 spans 15 amino acids. V was cut by 4 bases and J by 3 bases, with 13 bases left in between. The CDR3 DNA reads TGCGCCAGCAGCGTCGGGGAGGCTCACACCGGGGAGCTGTTTTTT. It yields the protein CASSVGEAHTGELFF.

The chain recombines TRBV9 with TRBJ1-2; the match to TRBD1 covers 7 bases. This CDR3 is built from 14 residues. Germline V gives CDR1 SGDLS, CDR2 YYNGEE. Trimming at V came to 5 bases and at J to 4 bases, leaving 8 bases not matched to a gene. Here the CDR3 DNA reads TGTGCCAGCAGAAGACAGGGCAAGGGCTATGGCTACACCTTC. Translating gives CASRRQGKGYGYTF.

V gene TRBV7-2 combines with J gene TRBJ2-2; TRBD2 might be the D (6 bases). Germline-derived CDR1 and CDR2 are SGHTA and FQGNSA. The CDR3 is 16 amino acids. Trimming removed 5 bases from V and 5 bases from J, with 18 bases in between. CDR3 nucleotide sequence: TGTGCCAGCAGCCACGCCGGGGGTGGGCGGACCGGGGAGCTGTTTTTT. Translated, it gives CASSHAGGGRTGELFF. Variable domain in full (rest from reference TRBV7-2 and TRBJ2-2): GAGVSQSPSNKVTEKGKDVELRCDPISGHTALYWYRQSLGQGLEFLIYFQGNSAPDKSGLPSDRFSAERTGGSVSTLTIQRTQQEDSAVYLCASSHAGGGRTGELFFGEGSRLTVL.

The J gene is TRBJ1-1, the V gene TRBV15, with a tentative D call TRBD1 (6 bases). The germline CDR1 and CDR2 sequences are LNHNV and YYDKDF (reference sequence). Trimming took off 8 bases at V and 0 bases at J, with 13 bases between the two ends. This CDR3 has 14 residues. CDR3 sequence: CATGESGVNTEAFF. CDR3 in DNA: TGTGCCACCGGGGAATCAGGGGTGAACACTGAAGCTTTCTTT.

This chain joins TRBV28 and TRBJ2-7, with TRBD1 matching over 9 bases. The CDR3 covers 14 residues. Looked up from germline, CDR1 is MDHEN and CDR2 is SYDVKM. The junction had 6 bases not matched to a gene; V was cut back by 6 bases and J by 3 bases. The CDR3: CASRPTGGVYEQYF. The DNA of the CDR3 is TGTGCCAGCAGGCCGACAGGGGGTGTCTACGAGCAGTACTTC.

J is TRBJ1-5 and V is TRBV5-1; 8 nucleotides align to TRBD1. This CDR3 contains 16 residues. The junction had 4 bases not matched to a gene; V was cut back by 0 bases and J by 2 bases. In germline, CDR1 is SGHRS, CDR2 YFSETQ. CDR3: CASSLGTGSGNQPQHF. The DNA for the CDR3 is TGCGCCAGCAGCTTGGGGACAGGGTCGGGCAATCAGCCCCAGCATTTT. The complete variable domain, with remaining parts taken from reference TRBV5-1 and TRBJ1-5, reads KAGVTQTPRYLIKTRGQQVTLSCSPISGHRSVSWYQQTPGQGLQFLFEYFSETQRNKGNFPGRFSGRQFSNSRSEMNVSTLELGDSALYLCASSLGTGSGNQPQHFGDGTRLSIL.

The chain has TRBV7-2 and TRBJ1-6, with TRBD1 as a possible D gene (6 bases). The V end lost 6 bases, the J end lost 1 base, and 13 bases lay between the germline ends. CDR1 is SGHTA, CDR2 FQGNSA, per germline. The CDR3 spans 16 residues. In DNA form, the CDR3 reads TGTGCCAGCAGTCCAAGGACAGCTTCCTATAATTCACCCCTCCACTTT. It is translated as CASSPRTASYNSPLHF.

This chain connects TRBV5-6 to TRBJ1-2; D gene unclear. The germline V gene encodes CDR1 SGHDT and CDR2 YYEEEE. The CDR3 runs 13 residues. Between the trimmed V and J ends, which lost 0 bases and 2 bases, there was a span of 5 bases. CDR3 sequence (DNA): TGTGCCAGCAGCTTGGCCACAAACTATGGCTACACCTTC. Its protein is CASSLATNYGYTF.

This chain uses TRBV24-1 with TRBJ2-7; D uncertain. V lost 5 bases, J lost 3 bases, and 19 bases lay in between. Germline V lookup: CDR1 KGHDR, CDR2 SFDVKD. This CDR3 has 16 amino acids. The DNA for the CDR3 is TGTGCCACCAGTGCGCGAAGGCGGAGATGGGTCTACGAGCAGTACTTC. Residues: CATSARRRRWVYEQYF.